This T cell receptor (beta chain) is drawn from a study of blood T cell repertoires in COVID-19. CDR3 length equals 16 residues. CDR1 is SEHNR, CDR2 FQNEAQ, per germline (reference sequence). The V and J ends lost 5 bases and 4 bases, in that order; junction bases with no gene match: 3. Assay: immunoSEQ multiplex PCR; the TCRdb copy retains only in-frame clones and omits some. This table holds approximately 240,000 clones, roughly nine tenths found once. Assignment of participants to cohorts was predicated upon participant-reported clinical history. This sequence joins TRBV7-9 and TRBJ2-2; TRBD2 matches 14 bases. The clonotype was recovered from a woman in her late teens or twenties in a cohort exposed to, infected with or recovered from COVID-19 (not recorded which). Sequenced material: PBMCs or T cells enriched from blood (not recorded which). For the CDR3, the DNA is TGTGCCAGCAGCCCGGGACTAGCGGGAGCCACCGGGGAGCTGTTTTTT. As protein: CASSPGLAGATGELFF.